Detailed here is one TCR beta chain. The sample belongs to a study of PD-L1 blockade in urothelial cancer. The table came from immunoSEQ multiplex PCR; TCRdb's copy has only in-frame clones and leaves some out. Seen here are some 65,000 clones, around 81% observed once, and the top ten hold 2.5% to 4%. Time point specified: pretreatment peripheral blood. A total of 1 to 8 samples per patient were collected pretreatment and on-treatment. In germline, CDR1 is ENHRY, CDR2 SYGVKD. J gave up 9 bases and V 3 bases, and 11 bases lay outside the gene matches. The CDR3 length is 16 residues. The chain combines TRBV10-3 with TRBJ2-1, with 10 bases identical to TRBD2. The receptor comes from a man between 65 and 85 years old with urothelial cancer. This sample comprised PBMCs, obtained around atezolizumab (anti-PD-L1) treatment. The CDR3 nucleotides read TGTGCCATCAGTGACCCCCCTAGCGGGAGTGTGGGTGAGCAGTTCTTC. This translates into CAISDPPSGSVGEQFF.